What follows is one T cell receptor (beta chain) and its context. Its antigen specificity is not known. Qualities for individual bases were not recorded, and no much larger clone is one base off. The immunoSEQ Assay, a bias-controlled multiplex PCR, was used to amplify TCRbeta CDR3 regions from genomic DNA. The paper's data handling went like this. The number of nucleated cells in each sample was estimated from the amplification of reference gene primers within the assay. To quantify the absolute abundance of each unique TCRbeta CDR3 rearrangement, sequence reads were collapsed and filtered. For each sample, productive Simpson clonality was calculated as the square root of Simpson's diversity index across productive rearrangements. TCRdb carries this immuneACCESS record with in-frame sequences only. Its versions omit some clonotypes, under half of them owing to an unresolved V gene in the studies checked, with the rest unexplained. From that table come the V and J calls and clone size; the DNA was used to work out D and trimming. The sample profile shows 310,000 or so clones; roughly 90% of them were found once. Of the sample, 3% to 4% falls within the top ten clones.

This sample is part of a study of blood T cell repertoires in COVID-19 (dated by TCRdb to the early 2020s). Looking at the study overall: The collaborator samples originated in the United States, Italy and Spain and spanned the acute and convalescent phases of COVID-19. The material from the prospective study consisted of cDNA or gDNA derived from T cells, B-cell-depleted T cells, or PBMCs. The dataset comprised deeply sampled blood TCRbeta repertoires from subjects exposed to, actively infected with, or recovered from COVID-19. The repertoires were released in a freely available public database intended as a resource for research on the immune response to SARS-CoV-2. The samples were drawn from two sources: the first 160 participants of the ongoing ImmuneRACE study, and some 1,300 subjects contributed by 6 global collaborators. A de-identified subject ID, COVID-19 status, age in years and sex were almost always included in the sample metadata. Where HLA class I and class II types were available, the types were taken from metadata supplied by the sample provider, not from assay-based typing. Results and caveats for the whole study, not just this receptor: The amount of clinical and demographic metadata varied by source and participant and was provided uncurated.

The CDR3 runs 14 amino acids, cysteine and phenylalanine included. This entry keeps only the CDR3 DNA: 42 bases, framed from base 1. A distance of 12 bases separates the germline ends of V and J, which lose 6 bases and 1 base respectively. According to the germline V gene, CDR1 reads MNHEY and CDR2 reads SVGAGI. Collaborating institutions collected whole blood in K2EDTA tubes following their own protocols. Collaborator samples were shipped for TCRbeta analysis as frozen whole blood, isolated PBMCs, or DNA extracted from either sample type. This receptor was taken from a woman aged 50 to 65 with active or convalescent COVID-19. Sequencing input: peripheral blood. Recombination linked TRBV6-5 to TRBJ1-2; D gene: possibly TRBD1, on 6 matching bases. The CDR3 protein: CASRGAVVNYGYTF. The bases are TGTGCCAGCAGGGGGGCAGTAGTTAACTATGGCTACACCTTC.